The present TCR beta chain was sequenced within a study of cytomegalovirus exposure and HLA in healthy donors. The PCR made use of 60 Vbeta and 13 Jbeta primers. Some clones are missing from TCRdb's copy, which holds only in-frame ones; the method was immunoSEQ multiplex PCR. The data show 110,000 to 150,000 clones, about 80% seen once. The V gene end was trimmed by 3 bases and the J gene end by 4 bases; junction bases not matched to a gene: 7. Germline V lookup: CDR1 KGHSH, CDR2 LQKENI. This CDR3 is 16 amino acids long. Sequences were obtained from PBMCs. The clonotype originates from a woman in her twenties or thirties in good health and CMV-seronegative. V and J are TRBV18 and TRBJ1-5; 9 positions agree with TRBD1. DNA of the CDR3: TGTGCCAGCTCACCGGTGGCCGGGACAGGGAATCAGCCCCAGCATTTT. Amino acids: CASSPVAGTGNQPQHF.